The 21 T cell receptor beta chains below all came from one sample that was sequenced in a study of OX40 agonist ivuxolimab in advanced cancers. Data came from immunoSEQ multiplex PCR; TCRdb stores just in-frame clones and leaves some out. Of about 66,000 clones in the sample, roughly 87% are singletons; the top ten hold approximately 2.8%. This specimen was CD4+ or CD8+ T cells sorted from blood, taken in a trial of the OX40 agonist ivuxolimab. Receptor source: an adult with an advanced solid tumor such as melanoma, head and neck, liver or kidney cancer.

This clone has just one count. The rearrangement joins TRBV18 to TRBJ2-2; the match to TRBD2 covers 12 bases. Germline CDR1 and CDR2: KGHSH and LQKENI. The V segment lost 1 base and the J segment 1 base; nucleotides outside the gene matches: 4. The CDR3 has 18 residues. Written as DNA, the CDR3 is TGTGCCAGCTCACCACGACTAGCGGGGGTATTGAACACCGGGGAGCTGTTTTTT. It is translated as CASSPRLAGVLNTGELFF.

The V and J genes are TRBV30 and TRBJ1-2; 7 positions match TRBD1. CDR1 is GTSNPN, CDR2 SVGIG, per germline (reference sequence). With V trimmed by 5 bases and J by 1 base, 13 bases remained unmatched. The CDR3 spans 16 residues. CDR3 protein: CAWAAGTANYNYGYTF. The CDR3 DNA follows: TGTGCCTGGGCAGCCGGGACAGCAAACTATAACTATGGCTACACCTTC. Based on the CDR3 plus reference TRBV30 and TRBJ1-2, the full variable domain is SQTIHQWPATLVQPVGSPLSLECTVEGTSNPNLYWYRQAAGRGLQLLFYSVGIGQISSEVPQNLSASRPQDRQFILSSKKLLLSDSGFYLCAWAAGTANYNYGYTFGSGTRLTVV.

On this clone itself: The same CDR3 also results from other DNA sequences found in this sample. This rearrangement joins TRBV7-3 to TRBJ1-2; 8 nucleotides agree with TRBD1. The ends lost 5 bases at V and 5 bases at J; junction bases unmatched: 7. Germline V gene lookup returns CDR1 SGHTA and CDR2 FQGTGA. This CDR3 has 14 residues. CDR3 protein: CASSPGQGAYGYTF. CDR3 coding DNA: TGTGCCAGCAGCCCAGGGCAGGGGGCGTATGGCTACACCTTC.

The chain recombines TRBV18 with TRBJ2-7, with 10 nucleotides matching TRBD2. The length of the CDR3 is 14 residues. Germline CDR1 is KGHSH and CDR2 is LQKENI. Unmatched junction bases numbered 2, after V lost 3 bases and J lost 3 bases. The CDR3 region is CASSPGTSDYEQYF. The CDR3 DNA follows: TGTGCCAGCTCACCGGGGACTAGCGACTACGAGCAGTACTTC.

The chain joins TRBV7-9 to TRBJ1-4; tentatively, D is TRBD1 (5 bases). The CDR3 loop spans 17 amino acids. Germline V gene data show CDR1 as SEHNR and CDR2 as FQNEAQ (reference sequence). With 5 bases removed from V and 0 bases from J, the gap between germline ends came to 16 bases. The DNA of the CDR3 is TGTGCCAGCAGCATGTTGGGGGGATTTGCAACTAATGAAAAACTGTTTTTT. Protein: CASSMLGGFATNEKLFF.

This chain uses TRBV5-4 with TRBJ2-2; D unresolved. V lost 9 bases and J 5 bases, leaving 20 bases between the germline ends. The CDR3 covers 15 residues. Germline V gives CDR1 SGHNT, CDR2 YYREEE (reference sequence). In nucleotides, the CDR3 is TGTGCCACCAACCCGGGCGTATGGGTGACCGGGGAGCTGTTTTTT. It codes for CATNPGVWVTGELFF.

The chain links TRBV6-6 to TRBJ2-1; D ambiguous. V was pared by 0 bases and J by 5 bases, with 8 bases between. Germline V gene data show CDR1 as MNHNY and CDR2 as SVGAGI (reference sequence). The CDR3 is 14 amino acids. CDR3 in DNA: TGTGCCAGCAGTTACTCGTTGGGCGACAATGAGCAGTTCTTC. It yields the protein CASSYSLGDNEQFF.

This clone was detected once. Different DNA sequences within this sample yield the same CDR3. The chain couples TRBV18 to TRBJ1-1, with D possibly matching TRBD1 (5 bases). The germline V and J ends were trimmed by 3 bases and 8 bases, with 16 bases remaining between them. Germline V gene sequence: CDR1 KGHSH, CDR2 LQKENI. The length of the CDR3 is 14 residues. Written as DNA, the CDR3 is TGTGCCAGCTCACCGTCAGGCCGGGACGGGGAAGCTTTCTTT. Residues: CASSPSGRDGEAFF.

Here the CDR3 DNA reads TGTGCCAGCAGCCGGGACACCCAGAACACCGGGGAGCTGTTTTTT. It specifies CASSRDTQNTGELFF. V and J are TRBV9 and TRBJ2-2; tentatively, D is TRBD1 (6 bases). V was clipped by 4 bases and J by 1 base, with 11 bases between them. The CDR3 consists of 15 residues. CDR1 SGDLS and CDR2 YYNGEE come from the germline V gene. The complete variable domain, with remaining parts taken from reference TRBV9 and TRBJ2-2, reads DSGVTQTPKHLITATGQRVTLRCSPRSGDLSVYWYQQSLDQGLQFLIQYYNGEERAKGNILERFSAQQFPDLHSELNLSSLELGDSALYFCASSRDTQNTGELFFGEGSRLTVL.

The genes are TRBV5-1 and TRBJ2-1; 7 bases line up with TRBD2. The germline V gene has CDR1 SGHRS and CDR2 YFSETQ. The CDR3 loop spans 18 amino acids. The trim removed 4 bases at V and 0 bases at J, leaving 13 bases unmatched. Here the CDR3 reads CASSPRAGATPSYNEQFF. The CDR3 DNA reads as TGCGCCAGCAGCCCCAGGGCGGGAGCCACGCCCTCCTACAATGAGCAGTTCTTC.

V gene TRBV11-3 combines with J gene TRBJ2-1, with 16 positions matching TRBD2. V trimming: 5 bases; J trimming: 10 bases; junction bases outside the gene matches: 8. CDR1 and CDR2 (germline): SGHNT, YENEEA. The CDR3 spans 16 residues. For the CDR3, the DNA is TGTGCCAGCAGCACCGAAGGGACTAGCGGGAGGGCCGAGCAGTTCTTC. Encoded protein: CASSTEGTSGRAEQFF.

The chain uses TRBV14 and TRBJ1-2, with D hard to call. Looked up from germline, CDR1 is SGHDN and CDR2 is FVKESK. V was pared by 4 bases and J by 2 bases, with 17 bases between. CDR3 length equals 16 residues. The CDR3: CASSPWTETENYGYTF. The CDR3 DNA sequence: TGTGCCAGCAGCCCCTGGACTGAAACAGAAAACTATGGCTACACCTTC. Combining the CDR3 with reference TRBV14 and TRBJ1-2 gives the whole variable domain EAGVTQFPSHSVIEKGQTVTLRCDPISGHDNLYWYRRVMGKEIKFLLHFVKESKQDESGMPNNRFLAERTGGTYSTLKVQPAELEDSGVYFCASSPWTETENYGYTFGSGTRLTVV.

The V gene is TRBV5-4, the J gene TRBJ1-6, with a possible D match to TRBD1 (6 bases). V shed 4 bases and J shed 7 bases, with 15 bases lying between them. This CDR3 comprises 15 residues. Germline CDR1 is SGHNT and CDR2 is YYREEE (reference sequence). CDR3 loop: CASSPPGGGNSPLHF. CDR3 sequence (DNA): TGTGCCAGCAGCCCCCCGGGAGGGGGGAATTCACCCCTCCACTTT.

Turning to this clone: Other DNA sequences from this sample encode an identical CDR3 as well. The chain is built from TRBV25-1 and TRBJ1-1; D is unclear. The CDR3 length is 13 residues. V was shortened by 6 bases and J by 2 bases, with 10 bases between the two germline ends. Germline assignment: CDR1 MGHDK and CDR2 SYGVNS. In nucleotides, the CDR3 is TGTGCCAGCAGGCAACCAGGCAACACTGAAGCTTTCTTT. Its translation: CASRQPGNTEAFF.

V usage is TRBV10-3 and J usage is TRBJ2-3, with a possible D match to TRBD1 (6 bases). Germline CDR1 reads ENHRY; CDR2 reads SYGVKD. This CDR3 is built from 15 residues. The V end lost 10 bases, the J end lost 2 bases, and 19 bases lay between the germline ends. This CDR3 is CATSLQGITTDTQYF. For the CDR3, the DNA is TGTGCCACCTCACTCCAGGGGATTACCACAGATACGCAGTATTTT.

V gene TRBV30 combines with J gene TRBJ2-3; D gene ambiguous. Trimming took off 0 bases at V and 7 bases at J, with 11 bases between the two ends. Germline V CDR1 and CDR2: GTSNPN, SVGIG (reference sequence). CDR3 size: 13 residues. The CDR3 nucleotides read TGTGCCTGGAGTGTACTCCTGGAAAATACGCAGTATTTT. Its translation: CAWSVLLENTQYF.

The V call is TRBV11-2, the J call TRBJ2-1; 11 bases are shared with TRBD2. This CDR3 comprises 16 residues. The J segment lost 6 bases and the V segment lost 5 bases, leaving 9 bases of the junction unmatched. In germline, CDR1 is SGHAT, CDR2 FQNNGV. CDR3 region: CASSPSGGTSGNEQFF. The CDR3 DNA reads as TGTGCCAGCAGCCCCTCAGGTGGGACTAGCGGCAATGAGCAGTTCTTC.

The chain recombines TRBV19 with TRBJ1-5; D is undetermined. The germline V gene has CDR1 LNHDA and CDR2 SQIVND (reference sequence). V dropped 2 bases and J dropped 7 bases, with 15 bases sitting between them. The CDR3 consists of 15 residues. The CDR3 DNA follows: TGTGCCAGTAGTATAAGCGGTCCTTCTCCCCAGCCCCAGCATTTT. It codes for CASSISGPSPQPQHF.

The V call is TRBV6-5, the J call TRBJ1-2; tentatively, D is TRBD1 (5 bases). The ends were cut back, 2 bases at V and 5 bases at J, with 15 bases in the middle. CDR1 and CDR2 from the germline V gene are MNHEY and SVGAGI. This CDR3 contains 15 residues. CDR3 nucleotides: TGTGCCAGCAGTTACGGGGCGGGACCTGAGTATGGCTACACCTTC. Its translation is CASSYGAGPEYGYTF.

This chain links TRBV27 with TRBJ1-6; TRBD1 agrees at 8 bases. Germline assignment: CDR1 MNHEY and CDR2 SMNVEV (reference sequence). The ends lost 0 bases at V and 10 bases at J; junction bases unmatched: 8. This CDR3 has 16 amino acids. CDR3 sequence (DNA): TGTGCCAGCAGTTTATCCCCGACAGGGGAAAGATCACCCCTCCACTTT. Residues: CASSLSPTGERSPLHF.

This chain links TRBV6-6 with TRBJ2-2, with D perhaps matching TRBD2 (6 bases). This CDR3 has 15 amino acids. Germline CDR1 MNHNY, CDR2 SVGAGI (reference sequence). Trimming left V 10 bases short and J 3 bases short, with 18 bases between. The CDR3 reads CATSRSGSYTGELFF. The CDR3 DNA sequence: TGTGCCACCTCTCGTAGCGGTAGCTACACCGGGGAGCTGTTTTTT.